These T cell receptor beta chains were read from a single sample in a study of T cell responses to AZD1222 COVID-19 vaccine. Some clones are missing from TCRdb's copy, which holds only in-frame ones; the method was immunoSEQ multiplex PCR. Of 160,000 or so clones listed, approximately 91% are singletons. The sample consisted of peripheral blood, taken on day 0 of AZD1222 vaccination. These receptors all stem from an adult in good health. Each CDR3 is given with its conserved first and last residue. The D gene is left open where the match is weak. Clone size is not always given. Where it is, it says once, few, many or a class for expanded clones.

J gene: TRBJ1-5
D gene: -
V gene: TRBV28
clone size: -
CDR3 DNA: TGTGCCAGCAGCCTAGCCCCCATAGGCAATCAGCCCCAGCATTTT
CDR3 protein: CASSLAPIGNQPQHF

J gene: TRBJ1-3
D gene: -
V gene: TRBV5-1
clone size: -
CDR3 DNA: TGCGCCAGCAGCTTGAGAGATCCGGGTGCTGGAAACACCATATATTTT
CDR3 protein: CASSLRDPGAGNTIYF

J gene: TRBJ2-2
D gene: -
V gene: TRBV19
clone size: -
CDR3 DNA: TGTGCCAGTAGTATAGAGGGGTTGAACACCGGGGAGCTGTTTTTT
CDR3 protein: CASSIEGLNTGELFF

J gene: TRBJ2-5
D gene: -
V gene: TRBV19
clone size: -
CDR3 DNA: TGTGCCAGTAGGGGGGACCCTCGAGAGACCCAGTACTTC
CDR3 protein: CASRGDPRETQYF

J gene: TRBJ2-7
D gene: TRBD2
V gene: TRBV9
clone size: -
CDR3 DNA: TGTGCCAGCAGCGTAGGTAGCGGGAGGGCTGACGAGCAGTACTTC
CDR3 protein: CASSVGSGRADEQYF

J gene: TRBJ1-6
D gene: -
V gene: TRBV7-2
clone size: -
CDR3 DNA: TGTGCCAGCAGAGTTCCAGGGGTCGGCTATAATTCACCCCTCCACTTT
CDR3 protein: CASRVPGVGYNSPLHF

J gene: TRBJ1-6
D gene: -
V gene: TRBV19
clone size: -
CDR3 DNA: TGCGCCAGTAGTATTCGGCAGGCCCCAGGGGATAATTCACCCCTCCACTTT
CDR3 protein: CASSIRQAPGDNSPLHF

J gene: TRBJ1-1
D gene: TRBD1
V gene: TRBV6-5
clone size: -
CDR3 DNA: TGTGCCAGCAGTTTGACAGGGAGGAACACTGAAGCTTTCTTT
CDR3 protein: CASSLTGRNTEAFF

J gene: TRBJ2-3
D gene: -
V gene: TRBV5-8
clone size: few
CDR3 DNA: TGTGCCAGCAGCTTTCAAACAGATACGCAGTATTTT
CDR3 protein: CASSFQTDTQYF

J gene: TRBJ2-1
D gene: TRBD2
V gene: TRBV6-6
clone size: -
CDR3 DNA: TGTGCCAGCAGCCCATCGAGCGGGAGGACTCAGAGTGAGTTCTTC
CDR3 protein: CASSPSSGRTQSEFF

J gene: TRBJ2-2
D gene: -
V gene: TRBV6-2/TRBV6-3
clone size: few
CDR3 DNA: TGTGCCAGCAGTATGGGGGAAACCGGGGAGCTGTTTTTT
CDR3 protein: CASSMGETGELFF

J gene: TRBJ2-5
D gene: TRBD2
V gene: TRBV15
clone size: -
CDR3 DNA: TGTGCCACCAGCAGAGATTCGCGGGGGAAACAAGAGACCCAGTACTTC
CDR3 protein: CATSRDSRGKQETQYF

J gene: TRBJ2-5
D gene: -
V gene: TRBV6-2/TRBV6-3
clone size: -
CDR3 DNA: TGTGCCAGCAGTTATGCAGAAATGGGGACCCAGTACTTC
CDR3 protein: CASSYAEMGTQYF

J gene: TRBJ2-1
D gene: TRBD2
V gene: TRBV10-3
clone size: few
CDR3 DNA: TGTGCCATCGGCGCTAGCGGGAGTCGTGGTGAGCAGTTCTTC
CDR3 protein: CAIGASGSRGEQFF

J gene: TRBJ2-2
D gene: TRBD2
V gene: TRBV30
clone size: -
CDR3 DNA: TGTGCCTGTTGGACTAGCGGGAGGGGGTACACCGGGGAGCTGTTTTTT
CDR3 protein: CACWTSGRGYTGELFF

J gene: TRBJ1-1
D gene: TRBD1
V gene: TRBV28
clone size: -
CDR3 DNA: TGTGCCAGCAGTTTACGACAGGGGAACACTGAAGCTTTCTTT
CDR3 protein: CASSLRQGNTEAFF

J gene: TRBJ1-1
D gene: TRBD1
V gene: TRBV2
clone size: -
CDR3 DNA: TGTGCCAGCGGGACGACAGGGCTTGAAGCTTTCTTT
CDR3 protein: CASGTTGLEAFF